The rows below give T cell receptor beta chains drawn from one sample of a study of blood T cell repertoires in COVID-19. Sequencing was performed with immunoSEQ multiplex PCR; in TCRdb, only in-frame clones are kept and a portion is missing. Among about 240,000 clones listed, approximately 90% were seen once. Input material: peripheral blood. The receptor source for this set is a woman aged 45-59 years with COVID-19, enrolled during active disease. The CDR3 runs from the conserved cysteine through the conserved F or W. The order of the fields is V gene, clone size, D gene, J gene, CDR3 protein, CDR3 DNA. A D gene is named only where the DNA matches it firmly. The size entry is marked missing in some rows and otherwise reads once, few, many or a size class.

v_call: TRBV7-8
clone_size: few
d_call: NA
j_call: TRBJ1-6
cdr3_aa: CASSARRAVSYNSPLHF
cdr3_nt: TGTGCCAGCAGCGCCAGGAGGGCCGTCTCCTATAATTCACCCCTCCACTTT

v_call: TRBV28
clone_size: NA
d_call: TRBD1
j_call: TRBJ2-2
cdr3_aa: CASHSLGTEKNTGELFF
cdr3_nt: TGTGCCAGCCACTCACTGGGGACAGAGAAGAACACCGGGGAGCTGTTTTTT

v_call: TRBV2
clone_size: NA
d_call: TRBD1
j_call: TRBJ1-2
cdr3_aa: CASTGTGLTGGYTF
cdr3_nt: TGTGCCAGCACAGGGACAGGTCTCACCGGGGGCTACACCTTC

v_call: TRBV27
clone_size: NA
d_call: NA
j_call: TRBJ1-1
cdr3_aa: CASSLSANTEAFF
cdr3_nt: TGTGCCAGCAGTTTATCAGCGAACACTGAAGCTTTCTTT

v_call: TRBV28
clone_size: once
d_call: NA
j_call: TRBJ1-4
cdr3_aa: CASSSPTGLNEKLFF
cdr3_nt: TGTGCCAGCAGTTCCCCGACAGGCCTTAATGAAAAACTGTTTTTT

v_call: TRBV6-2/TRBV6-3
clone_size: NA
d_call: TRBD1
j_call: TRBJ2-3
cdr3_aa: CASSYGTASQYF
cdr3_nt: TGTGCCAGCAGTTACGGGACAGCTTCGCAGTATTTT

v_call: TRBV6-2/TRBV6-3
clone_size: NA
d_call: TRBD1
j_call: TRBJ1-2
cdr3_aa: CASSWGQNYGYTF
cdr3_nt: TGTGCCAGCAGCTGGGGACAGAACTATGGCTACACCTTC

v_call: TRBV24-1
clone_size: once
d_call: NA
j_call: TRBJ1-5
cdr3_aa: CATSDISGNQPQHF
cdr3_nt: TGTGCCACCAGTGATATCTCCGGTAATCAGCCCCAGCATTTT

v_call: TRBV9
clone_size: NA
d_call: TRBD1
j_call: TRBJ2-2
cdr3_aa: CASSVGRGPNTGELFF
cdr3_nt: TGTGCCAGCAGCGTAGGAAGGGGGCCAAACACCGGGGAGCTGTTTTTT

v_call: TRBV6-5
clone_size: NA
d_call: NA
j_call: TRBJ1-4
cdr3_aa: CASSYTRVGEKLFF
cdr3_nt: TGTGCCAGCAGTTACACCAGGGTAGGGGAAAAACTGTTTTTT

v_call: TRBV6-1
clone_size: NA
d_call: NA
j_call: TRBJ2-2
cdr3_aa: CASSRTVGELFF
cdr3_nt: TGTGCCAGCAGCCGGACAGTCGGGGAGCTGTTTTTT

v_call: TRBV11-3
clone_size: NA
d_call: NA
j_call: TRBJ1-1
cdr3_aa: CASSSYSGVEGEAFF
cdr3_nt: TGTGCCAGCAGCTCCTACTCAGGGGTTGAGGGTGAAGCTTTCTTT

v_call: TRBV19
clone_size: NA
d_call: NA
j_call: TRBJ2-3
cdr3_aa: CASSIADSGGDTQYF
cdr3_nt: TGTGCCAGTAGTATAGCGGATAGCGGAGGGGATACGCAGTATTTT

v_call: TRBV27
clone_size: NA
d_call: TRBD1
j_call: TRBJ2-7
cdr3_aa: CASSLKGTGPYEQYF
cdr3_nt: TGTGCCAGCAGTTTAAAGGGGACAGGGCCCTACGAGCAGTACTTC

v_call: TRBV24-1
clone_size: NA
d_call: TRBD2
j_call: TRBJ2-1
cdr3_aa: CATSDPTSGGAVSLSEQFF
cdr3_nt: TGTGCCACCAGTGACCCAACTAGCGGGGGGGCCGTTTCCCTGTCTGAGCAGTTCTTC

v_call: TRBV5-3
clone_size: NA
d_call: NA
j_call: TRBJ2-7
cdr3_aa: CARSSPRVHSYEQYF
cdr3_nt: TGTGCCAGAAGCAGTCCCAGGGTCCACTCCTACGAGCAGTACTTC

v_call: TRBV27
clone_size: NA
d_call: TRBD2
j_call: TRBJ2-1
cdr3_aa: CASSFGTSGGAEQFF
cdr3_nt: TGTGCCAGCAGTTTCGGGACTAGCGGGGGGGCGGAGCAGTTCTTC

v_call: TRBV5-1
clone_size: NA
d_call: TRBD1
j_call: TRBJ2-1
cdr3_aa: CASGEGAKLEQFF
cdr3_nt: TGCGCCAGCGGAGAGGGGGCAAAACTAGAGCAGTTCTTC

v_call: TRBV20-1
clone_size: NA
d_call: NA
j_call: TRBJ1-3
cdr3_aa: CSASRGPAGEGNTIYF
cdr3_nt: TGCAGTGCTAGTAGAGGCCCTGCGGGCGAGGGAAACACCATATATTTT

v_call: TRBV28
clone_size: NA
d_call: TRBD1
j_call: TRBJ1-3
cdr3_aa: CASSRGTGGVLGNTIYF
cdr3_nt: TGTGCCAGCAGTCGCGGGACAGGGGGCGTATTAGGAAACACCATATATTTT

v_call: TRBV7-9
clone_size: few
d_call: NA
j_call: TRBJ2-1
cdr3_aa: CASSLAVAVSYNEQFF
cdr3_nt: TGTGCCAGCAGCTTAGCGGTGGCTGTTTCCTACAATGAGCAGTTCTTC

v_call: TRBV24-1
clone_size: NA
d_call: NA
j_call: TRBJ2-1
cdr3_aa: CATSDFRRDWNEQFF
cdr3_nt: TGTGCCACCAGTGATTTTCGCAGGGATTGGAATGAGCAGTTCTTC

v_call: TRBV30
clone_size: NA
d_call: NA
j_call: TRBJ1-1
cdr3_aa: CAFLRTLNTEAFF
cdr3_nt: TGTGCCTTCCTCCGGACATTGAACACTGAAGCTTTCTTT

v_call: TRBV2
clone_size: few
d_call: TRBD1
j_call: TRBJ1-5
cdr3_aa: CASRRDRVRNQPQHF
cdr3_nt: TGTGCCAGCAGGCGGGACAGGGTGAGAAATCAGCCCCAGCATTTT

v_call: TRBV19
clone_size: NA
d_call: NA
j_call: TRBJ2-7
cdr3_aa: CASSIRSGVSYEQYF
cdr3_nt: TGTGCCAGTAGTATTCGGTCAGGGGTCTCCTACGAGCAGTACTTC

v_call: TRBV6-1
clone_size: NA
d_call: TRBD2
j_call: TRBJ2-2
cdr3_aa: CASSESGGPTGELFF
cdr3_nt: TGTGCCAGCAGTGAGTCGGGAGGACCCACCGGGGAGCTGTTTTTT

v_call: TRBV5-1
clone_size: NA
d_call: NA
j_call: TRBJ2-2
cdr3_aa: CASSSGSREALELFF
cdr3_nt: TGCGCCAGCAGTTCCGGGTCCCGTGAGGCGCTGGAGCTGTTTTTT

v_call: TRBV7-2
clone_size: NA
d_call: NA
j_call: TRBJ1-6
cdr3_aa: CASSLVHTGGNSPLHF
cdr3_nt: TGTGCCAGCAGCTTAGTCCATACGGGTGGTAATTCACCCCTCCACTTT

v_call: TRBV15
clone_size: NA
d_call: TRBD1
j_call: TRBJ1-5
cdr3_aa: CATSRDRQGNQPQHF
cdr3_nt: TGTGCCACCAGCAGAGATAGACAGGGTAACCAGCCCCAGCATTTT

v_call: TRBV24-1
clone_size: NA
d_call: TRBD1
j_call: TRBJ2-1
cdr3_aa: CATSEITGGTYNEQFF
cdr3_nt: TGTGCCACCAGTGAGATCACAGGGGGCACTTACAATGAGCAGTTCTTC

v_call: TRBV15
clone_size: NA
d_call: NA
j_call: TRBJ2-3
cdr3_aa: CATSSGPETGQDTQYF
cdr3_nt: TGTGCCACCAGCAGCGGCCCAGAGACAGGTCAGGATACGCAGTATTTT

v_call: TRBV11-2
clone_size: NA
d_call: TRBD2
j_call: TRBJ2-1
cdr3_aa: CASRLAGASYNEQFF
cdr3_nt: TGTGCCAGCAGACTAGCGGGGGCGTCATACAATGAGCAGTTCTTC

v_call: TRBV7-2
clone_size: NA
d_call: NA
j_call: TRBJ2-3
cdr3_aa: CASSLSPSIGTDTQYF
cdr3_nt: TGTGCCAGCAGCTTAAGCCCCTCCATCGGCACAGATACGCAGTATTTT

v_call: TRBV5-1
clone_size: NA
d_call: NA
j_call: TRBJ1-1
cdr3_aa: CASRDSSVSEAFF
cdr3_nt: TGCGCCAGCCGCGACAGTTCTGTGTCTGAAGCTTTCTTT

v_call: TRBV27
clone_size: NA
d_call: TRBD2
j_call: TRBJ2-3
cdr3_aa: CASSLSSGGSDTQYF
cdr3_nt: TGTGCCAGCAGTTTGTCTAGCGGGGGGTCAGATACGCAGTATTTT

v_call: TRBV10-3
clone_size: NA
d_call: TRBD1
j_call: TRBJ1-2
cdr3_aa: CAISESEQGYNGYTF
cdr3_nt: TGTGCCATCAGTGAAAGCGAACAGGGGTATAATGGCTACACCTTC

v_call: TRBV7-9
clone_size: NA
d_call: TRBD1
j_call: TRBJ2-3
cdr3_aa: CASSLDVTGTQYF
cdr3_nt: TGTGCCAGCAGCTTAGATGTGACAGGGACGCAGTATTTT

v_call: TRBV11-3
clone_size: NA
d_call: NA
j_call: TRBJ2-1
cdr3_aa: CASSLGPGYNEQFF
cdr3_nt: TGTGCCAGCAGCTTAGGGCCAGGGTACAATGAGCAGTTCTTC

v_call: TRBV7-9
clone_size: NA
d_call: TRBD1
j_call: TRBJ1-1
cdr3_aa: CASSLRDRGGTEAFF
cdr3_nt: TGTGCCAGCAGCCTACGAGACAGGGGAGGAACTGAAGCTTTCTTT

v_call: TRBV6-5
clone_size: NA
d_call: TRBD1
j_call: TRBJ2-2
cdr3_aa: CASIFTGQITGELFF
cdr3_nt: TGTGCCAGCATTTTCACGGGACAGATCACCGGGGAGCTGTTTTTT

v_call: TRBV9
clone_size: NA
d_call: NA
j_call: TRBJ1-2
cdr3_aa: CASNPAGSYGYTF
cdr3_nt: TGTGCCAGCAACCCGGCGGGTAGCTATGGCTACACCTTC

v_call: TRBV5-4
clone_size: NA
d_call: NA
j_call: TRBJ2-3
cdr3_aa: CASSLVPGRFEDTQYF
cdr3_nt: TGTGCCAGCAGCTTAGTTCCAGGGAGGTTTGAAGATACGCAGTATTTT

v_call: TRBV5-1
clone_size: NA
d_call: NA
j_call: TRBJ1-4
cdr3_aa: CASSLKGDEKLFF
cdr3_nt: TGCGCCAGCAGCTTGAAGGGGGATGAAAAACTGTTTTTT

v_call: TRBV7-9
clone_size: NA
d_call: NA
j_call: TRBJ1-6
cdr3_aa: CASSPSLDSQSPLHF
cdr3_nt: TGTGCCAGCAGCCCATCCTTGGACAGTCAATCACCCCTCCACTTT

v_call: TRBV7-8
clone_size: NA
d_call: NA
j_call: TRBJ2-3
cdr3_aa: CASSLNSPDTQYF
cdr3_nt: TGTGCCAGCAGCTTGAATAGCCCAGATACGCAGTATTTT

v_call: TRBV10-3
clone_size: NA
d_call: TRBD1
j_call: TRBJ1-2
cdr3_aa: CAISDHRGQGYTF
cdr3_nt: TGTGCCATCAGTGACCACAGGGGGCAAGGCTACACCTTC

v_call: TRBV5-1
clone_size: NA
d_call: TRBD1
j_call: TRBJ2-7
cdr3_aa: CASRGDRGPGEQYF
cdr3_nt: TGCGCCAGCAGGGGGGACAGGGGGCCCGGTGAGCAGTACTTC

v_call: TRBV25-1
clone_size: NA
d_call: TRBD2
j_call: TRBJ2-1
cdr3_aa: CASSERGGGSYNEQFF
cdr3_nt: TGTGCCAGCAGTGAACGTGGCGGGGGGTCCTACAATGAGCAGTTCTTC

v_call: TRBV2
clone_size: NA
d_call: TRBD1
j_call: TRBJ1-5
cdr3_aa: CASSEDTGGGNQPQHF
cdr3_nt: TGTGCCAGCAGTGAAGATACAGGGGGAGGCAATCAGCCCCAGCATTTT

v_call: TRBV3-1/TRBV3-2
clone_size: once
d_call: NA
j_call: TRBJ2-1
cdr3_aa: CASSQGWGLNNEQFF
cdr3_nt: TGTGCCAGCAGCCAAGGGTGGGGCCTAAACAATGAGCAGTTCTTC

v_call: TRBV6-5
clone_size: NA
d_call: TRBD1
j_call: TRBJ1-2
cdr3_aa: CASSSRGRGYGYTF
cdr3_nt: TGTGCCAGCAGTTCCAGGGGGCGCGGCTATGGCTACACCTTC

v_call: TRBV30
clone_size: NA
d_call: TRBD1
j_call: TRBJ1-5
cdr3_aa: CAATLGQGANQPQHF
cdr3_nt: TGTGCCGCCACCTTGGGGCAGGGGGCTAATCAGCCCCAGCATTTT

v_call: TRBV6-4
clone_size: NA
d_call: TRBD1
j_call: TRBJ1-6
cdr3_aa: CASKGDSLSGNSPLHF
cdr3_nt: TGTGCCAGCAAAGGGGACAGTCTTTCGGGGAATTCACCCCTCCACTTT

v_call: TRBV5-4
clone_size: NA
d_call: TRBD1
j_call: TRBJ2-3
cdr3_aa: CASSFGTGADTQYF
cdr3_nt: TGTGCCAGCAGCTTCGGGACAGGGGCGGATACGCAGTATTTT

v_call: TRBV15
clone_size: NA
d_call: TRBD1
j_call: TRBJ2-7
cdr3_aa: CATSPQGTGDEQYF
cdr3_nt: TGTGCCACCAGCCCACAAGGGACAGGGGATGAGCAGTACTTC

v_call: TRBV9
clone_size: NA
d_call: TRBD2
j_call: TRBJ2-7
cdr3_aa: CASSVQGRGFWDEQYF
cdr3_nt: TGTGCCAGCAGCGTACAAGGGCGGGGGTTTTGGGACGAGCAGTACTTC

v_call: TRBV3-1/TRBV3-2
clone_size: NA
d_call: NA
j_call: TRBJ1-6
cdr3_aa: CASSQERLESSYNSPLHF
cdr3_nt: TGTGCCAGCAGCCAGGAGAGGTTGGAAAGCTCCTATAATTCACCCCTCCACTTT

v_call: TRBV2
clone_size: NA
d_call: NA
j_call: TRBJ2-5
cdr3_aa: CASAREETQYF
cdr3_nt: TGTGCCAGCGCTCGGGAAGAGACCCAGTACTTC

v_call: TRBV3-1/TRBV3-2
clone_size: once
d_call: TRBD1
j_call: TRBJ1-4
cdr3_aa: CASSPGQGAPHEKLFF
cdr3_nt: TGTGCCAGCAGCCCAGGACAGGGCGCACCACATGAAAAACTGTTTTTT

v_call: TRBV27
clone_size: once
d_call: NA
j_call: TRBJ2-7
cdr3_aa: CASSFANYNEQYF
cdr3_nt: TGTGCCAGCAGTTTCGCGAACTATAACGAGCAGTACTTC